Listed below are T cell receptor beta chains from one sample, sequenced in a study of shared clonotypes between healthy human individuals. TCRdb's copy holds only in-frame clones and misses some; the assay was immunoSEQ multiplex PCR. The data show about 600,000 clones, more than 95% seen once. The sample was naive CD4+ T cells sorted from blood. The receptors were sampled from a woman aged 25 to 39 in good health. Both conserved end residues are part of each CDR3. The D gene is left open where the match is weak.

v_call	d_call	j_call	cdr3_nt	cdr3_aa
TRBV13	TRBD2	TRBJ2-7	TGTGCCAGCAGATCGACTAGCGGGAGCTACGAGCAGTACTTC	CASRSTSGSYEQYF
TRBV5-6	NA	TRBJ2-5	TGTGCCAGCAGCTTGCGTGGCGGGCAGCGCTCGGAGACCCAGTACTTC	CASSLRGGQRSETQYF
TRBV4-1	NA	TRBJ2-3	TGCGCCAGCAGCCAAGGACAGGCCACAGATACGCAGTATTTT	CASSQGQATDTQYF
TRBV30	NA	TRBJ2-7	TGTGCCTGGAGTGTATTTGTGGGAGGAAGCTCCTACGAGCAGTACTTC	CAWSVFVGGSSYEQYF
TRBV5-1	TRBD2	TRBJ2-5	TGCGCCAGCAGTGATCAAGGGGAGGGGACCCAGTACTTC	CASSDQGEGTQYF
TRBV28	TRBD1	TRBJ2-6	TGTGCCAGTAAGGGGGCCCTCAGCTCTGGGGCCAACGTCCTGACTTTC	CASKGALSSGANVLTF
TRBV5-4	NA	TRBJ1-4	TGTGCCAGCAGTCTGAGGCCGGACAGCCGTGAAAAACTGTTTTTT	CASSLRPDSREKLFF
TRBV7-2	NA	TRBJ2-1	TGTGCCAGCAGCTTAGCGAGCCTCCACAATGAGCAGTTCTTC	CASSLASLHNEQFF
TRBV5-1	NA	TRBJ2-7	TGCGCCAGCAGCTTGATGGGGTCAGGGTCCTACGAGCAGTACTTC	CASSLMGSGSYEQYF
TRBV5-8	NA	TRBJ2-1	TGTGCCAGCAGCTTGTACCAAGCCTCCGAGCAGTTCTTC	CASSLYQASEQFF
TRBV21-1	NA	TRBJ2-7	TGTGCCAGCAGATCCGGGACTTGTGAGACCTACGAGCAGTACTTC	CASRSGTCETYEQYF
TRBV11-2	TRBD1	TRBJ1-2	TGTGCCAGCAGGGGACAGGGGGCGGGGTATGGCTACACCTTC	CASRGQGAGYGYTF
TRBV10-1	NA	TRBJ2-7	TGCGCCAGCAGTACCTCGTTGGTCCCTACCGAGCAGTACTTC	CASSTSLVPTEQYF
TRBV2	NA	TRBJ1-1	TGTGCCAGCAGTGCCCTAAAGGCGACTGAAGCTTTCTTT	CASSALKATEAFF
TRBV27	TRBD2	TRBJ2-2	TGTGCCAGCAGACCTGATGCCACTAGCGGGAGTAGGGCCGGGGAGCTGTTTTTT	CASRPDATSGSRAGELFF